These T cell receptor beta chains were read from a single sample in a study of blood T cells in healthy people across ages. One entry per CDR3 protein results from TCRdb running MiXCR on the 5' RACE reads. This repertoire shows 1.5 million to 2 million distinct CDR3 sequences, 49% found once; its top ten account for around 2.1%. The sequencing sample was made of blood. These receptors all stem from a woman aged 40 to 50 in good health. Each CDR3 is given with its conserved first and last residue. The order of the fields is clone size, J gene, V gene, D gene, CDR3 DNA, CDR3 protein. The D gene is left open where the match is weak. Where a row states a size, it is once, few, many or the class of an expanded clone; other rows omit it.

NA TRBJ2-3 TRBV28 TRBD2 TGTGCCAGCAGTACACCCTTTGGCGGGGGAACAGATACGCAGTATTTT CASSTPFGGGTDTQYF
few TRBJ2-5 TRBV28 NA TGTGCCAGCAGCCCTCCCTGGGCGGGTCAAGAGACCCAGTACTTC CASSPPWAGQETQYF
NA TRBJ2-6 TRBV29-1 TRBD1 TGCAGCGTGGGACAGGGGGCCAACGTCCTGACTTTC CSVGQGANVLTF
many TRBJ2-2 TRBV7-9 NA TGTGCCAGCAGCTGGACCGGGACACCGGTGGCGGGGGAGCTGTTTTTT CASSWTGTPVAGELFF
NA TRBJ2-7 TRBV11-2 TRBD2 TGTGCCAGCAGACGCGGGGGGTCAAATGAGCAGTACTTC CASRRGGSNEQYF
NA TRBJ2-4 TRBV4-1 TRBD1 TGCGCCAGCAGCCAAGTCCCGGGACAGGGGGCGGGGAATGAGCAGTACTTC CASSQVPGQGAGNEQYF
NA TRBJ2-5 TRBV28 NA TGTGCCAGCAGGACCGGGTCAACCGGGTACCAAGAGGCCCAGTACTTC CASRTGSTGYQEAQYF
NA TRBJ1-2 TRBV28 NA TGTGCCAGCAGTTTATTGGCAGGGAGGTATGGCTACACCTTC CASSLLAGRYGYTF
NA TRBJ2-5 TRBV18 NA TGTGCCAGCTCACCTTCCCGTGGGGACCAAGAGACCCAGTACTTC CASSPSRGDQETQYF
NA TRBJ2-5 TRBV12-3/TRBV12-4 NA TGTGCCAGCAGTTTGGCCGATGTTGGGGCGGGGGAGACCCAGTACTTC CASSLADVGAGETQYF
few TRBJ2-1 TRBV3-1 TRBD2 TGTGCCAGCAGCCAAAGGGCGGGGGTCAACAATGAGCAGTTCTTC CASSQRAGVNNEQFF
NA TRBJ1-5 TRBV20-1 TRBD1 TGCAGTGCCGAGGGACAGGGGGCAGATCAGCCCCAGCATTTT CSAEGQGADQPQHF
few TRBJ2-7 TRBV7-2 TRBD2 TGTGCCAGCAGCTTACAGCGCGGGGGGTCGTACGAGCAGTACTTC CASSLQRGGSYEQYF
NA TRBJ2-5 TRBV2 NA TGTGCCAGCGGCCGATACGGGGAGACCCAGTACTTC CASGRYGETQYF
NA TRBJ1-5 TRBV6-1 NA TGTGCCAGCAGTCGCGGGGTGGGTCAGCCCCAGCATTTT CASSRGVGQPQHF
NA TRBJ2-1 TRBV7-2 TRBD2 TGTGCAGGCGCCCGGGGGGGGGCGATTAGCAATGAGCAGTTCTTC CAGARGGAISNEQFF
NA TRBJ2-5 TRBV20-1 NA TGCAGTCTCCAGGGGCTTGCCTTTCAAGAGACCCAGTACTTC CSLQGLAFQETQYF
NA TRBJ2-6 TRBV7-2 NA TGTGCCAGCAGCCCCACAGGGTCGCCCTTTTCCTCTGGGGCCAACGTCCTGACTTTC CASSPTGSPFSSGANVLTF
NA TRBJ2-3 TRBV20-1 NA TGCAGTGCTCACGGACCAGTTAGCACAGATACGCAGTATTTT CSAHGPVSTDTQYF
few TRBJ2-7 TRBV10-3 NA TGTGCCATCAGCACCCAGGGGGGCGAGCAGTACTTC CAISTQGGEQYF
NA TRBJ1-2 TRBV29-1 NA TGCAGCGTCACAGGGTACGCTAACTATGGCTACACCTTC CSVTGYANYGYTF
NA TRBJ1-6 TRBV20-1 NA TGCAGTGCTAGAGTCTCCGTCAATAATTCACCCCTCCACTTT CSARVSVNNSPLHF
few TRBJ2-7 TRBV6-1 TRBD1 TGTGCCAGCAGCGAGGGACAGGGGGAGATCTACGAGCAGTACTTC CASSEGQGEIYEQYF
NA TRBJ2-1 TRBV9 NA TGTGCCAGCAGCGAGGGAGGGGGCGGGGTGGACAATGAGCAGTTCTTC CASSEGGGGVDNEQFF
NA TRBJ1-5 TRBV4-1 NA TGCGCCAGCAGCCAAGAACCAGGGGAGGATCAGCCCCAGCATTTT CASSQEPGEDQPQHF
NA TRBJ2-5 TRBV5-6 TRBD2 TGTGCCAGCAGACGGACTAGCGGGGGATATGAGACCCAGTACTTC CASRRTSGGYETQYF
NA TRBJ2-7 TRBV12-3/TRBV12-4 NA TGTGCCAGCCTTCGCAGGGGGGGCGAGCAGTACTTC CASLRRGGEQYF
once TRBJ2-3 TRBV4-3 TRBD2 TGCGCCAGCAGCCAAGATAAGGGACTAGCGGGAACTGGGACGCAGTATTTT CASSQDKGLAGTGTQYF
few TRBJ1-4 TRBV27 NA TGTGCCAGCAGTTCCGTCGGGGAAAAACTGTTTTTT CASSSVGEKLFF
NA TRBJ1-6 TRBV27 NA TGTGCCAGCAGTCTGGACAGTCTGAGGTCCTATAATTCACCCCTCCACTTT CASSLDSLRSYNSPLHF
NA TRBJ2-5 TRBV5-5 TRBD2 TGTGCCGGCAGCCCCTGGACTAGTCAAGAGACCCAGTACTTC CAGSPWTSQETQYF
NA TRBJ2-1 TRBV29-1 TRBD1 TGCAGCAGCCGGACAGGGTCCAATGAGCAGTTCTTC CSSRTGSNEQFF
few TRBJ2-1 TRBV9 NA TGTGCCAGCAGCGCCTCCGGGACAACCTCCTACAATGAGCAGTTCTTC CASSASGTTSYNEQFF
NA TRBJ2-3 TRBV15 NA TGTGCCACCAGCCCCCTTGGGGGGCTCACAGATACGCAGTATTTT CATSPLGGLTDTQYF
NA TRBJ2-5 TRBV20-1 TRBD2 TGCAGTGCTTCTAGCGGGGGAGAGCAGTACTTC CSASSGGEQYF
NA TRBJ1-6 TRBV6-2/TRBV6-3 NA TGTGCCAGCAGTTACTCGACGAGGCCGACAGGCGGAAAAGGGGGCTCCTATAATTCACCCCTCCACTTT CASSYSTRPTGGKGGSYNSPLHF
NA TRBJ2-7 TRBV20-1 TRBD1 TGCCCGAGGAAAGGGGGCGAGTACGAGCAGTACTTC CPRKGGEYEQYF
NA TRBJ1-1 TRBV11-2 TRBD1 TGTGCCAGCAGCTCCAGACAGGGGACGAACACTGAAGCTTTCTTT CASSSRQGTNTEAFF
NA TRBJ1-5 TRBV7-2 NA TGTGCCAGCAGCTTAGGGGGCCACCAGCATTTT CASSLGGHQHF
many TRBJ2-7 TRBV4-1 TRBD1 TGCGCCAGCACCCCAACAGAGGGGGCCTACTACGAGCAGTACTTC CASTPTEGAYYEQYF
NA TRBJ1-5 TRBV7-2 NA TGTGCCAGCAGCCCTCGCGGGGGGAAAAGCAATCAGCCCCAGCATTTT CASSPRGGKSNQPQHF
NA TRBJ1-4 TRBV7-9 NA TGTGCCAGCAGCTACGCCGAAAAACTGTTTTTT CASSYAEKLFF
NA TRBJ2-3 TRBV18 TRBD2 TGTGCCAGCTCACCCTCCCGGGGAGGGGCCGGAGATACGCAGTATTTT CASSPSRGGAGDTQYF
NA TRBJ2-3 TRBV19 NA TGTGCCAGTACAAACATTGCTGATACGCAGTATTTT CASTNIADTQYF
NA TRBJ2-1 TRBV20-1 TRBD1 TGCAGTGCTGGCCTATCAGGGGGAGTCAGAGGCGAGCAGTTCTTC CSAGLSGGVRGEQFF
NA TRBJ2-1 TRBV5-1 NA TGCGCCAGCAGCTTGGCCGCAGGGGAGGGGTCGGATGAGCAGTTCTTC CASSLAAGEGSDEQFF
once TRBJ2-3 TRBV6-6 NA TGTGCCAGCAGTTACACCCGGGGTGGGACAGATACGCAGTATTTT CASSYTRGGTDTQYF
NA TRBJ1-2 TRBV7-2 NA TGTGCCAGCAGCCCCCAGGGAAGCTTACAAGGCTACACCTTC CASSPQGSLQGYTF
NA TRBJ2-6 TRBV27 TRBD1 TGTGCCAGCAGTTCGACAGGGGTGGGGTCTGGGGCCAACGTCCTGACTTTC CASSSTGVGSGANVLTF
NA TRBJ2-3 TRBV6-5 TRBD2 TGTGCCAGCAGTTACGCGGCTAGCGGGGGGGCCCAAGATACGCAGTATTTT CASSYAASGGAQDTQYF
few TRBJ1-2 TRBV9 NA TGTGCCAGCAGCGAGGGCGAGCGGTACACCTTC CASSEGERYTF
NA TRBJ1-2 TRBV4-3 NA TGCGCCAGCAGCCAAGAGGCGCGGGGAGCCAATGGCTACACCTTC CASSQEARGANGYTF
few TRBJ1-2 TRBV20-1 NA TGCAGTGCAGGGAGAGGAAACTATGGCTACACCTTC CSAGRGNYGYTF
NA TRBJ2-7 TRBV5-1 TRBD1 TGCGCCAGCAGCTTGGTTGGTGGGACAGGGGTCTACGAGCAGTACTTC CASSLVGGTGVYEQYF